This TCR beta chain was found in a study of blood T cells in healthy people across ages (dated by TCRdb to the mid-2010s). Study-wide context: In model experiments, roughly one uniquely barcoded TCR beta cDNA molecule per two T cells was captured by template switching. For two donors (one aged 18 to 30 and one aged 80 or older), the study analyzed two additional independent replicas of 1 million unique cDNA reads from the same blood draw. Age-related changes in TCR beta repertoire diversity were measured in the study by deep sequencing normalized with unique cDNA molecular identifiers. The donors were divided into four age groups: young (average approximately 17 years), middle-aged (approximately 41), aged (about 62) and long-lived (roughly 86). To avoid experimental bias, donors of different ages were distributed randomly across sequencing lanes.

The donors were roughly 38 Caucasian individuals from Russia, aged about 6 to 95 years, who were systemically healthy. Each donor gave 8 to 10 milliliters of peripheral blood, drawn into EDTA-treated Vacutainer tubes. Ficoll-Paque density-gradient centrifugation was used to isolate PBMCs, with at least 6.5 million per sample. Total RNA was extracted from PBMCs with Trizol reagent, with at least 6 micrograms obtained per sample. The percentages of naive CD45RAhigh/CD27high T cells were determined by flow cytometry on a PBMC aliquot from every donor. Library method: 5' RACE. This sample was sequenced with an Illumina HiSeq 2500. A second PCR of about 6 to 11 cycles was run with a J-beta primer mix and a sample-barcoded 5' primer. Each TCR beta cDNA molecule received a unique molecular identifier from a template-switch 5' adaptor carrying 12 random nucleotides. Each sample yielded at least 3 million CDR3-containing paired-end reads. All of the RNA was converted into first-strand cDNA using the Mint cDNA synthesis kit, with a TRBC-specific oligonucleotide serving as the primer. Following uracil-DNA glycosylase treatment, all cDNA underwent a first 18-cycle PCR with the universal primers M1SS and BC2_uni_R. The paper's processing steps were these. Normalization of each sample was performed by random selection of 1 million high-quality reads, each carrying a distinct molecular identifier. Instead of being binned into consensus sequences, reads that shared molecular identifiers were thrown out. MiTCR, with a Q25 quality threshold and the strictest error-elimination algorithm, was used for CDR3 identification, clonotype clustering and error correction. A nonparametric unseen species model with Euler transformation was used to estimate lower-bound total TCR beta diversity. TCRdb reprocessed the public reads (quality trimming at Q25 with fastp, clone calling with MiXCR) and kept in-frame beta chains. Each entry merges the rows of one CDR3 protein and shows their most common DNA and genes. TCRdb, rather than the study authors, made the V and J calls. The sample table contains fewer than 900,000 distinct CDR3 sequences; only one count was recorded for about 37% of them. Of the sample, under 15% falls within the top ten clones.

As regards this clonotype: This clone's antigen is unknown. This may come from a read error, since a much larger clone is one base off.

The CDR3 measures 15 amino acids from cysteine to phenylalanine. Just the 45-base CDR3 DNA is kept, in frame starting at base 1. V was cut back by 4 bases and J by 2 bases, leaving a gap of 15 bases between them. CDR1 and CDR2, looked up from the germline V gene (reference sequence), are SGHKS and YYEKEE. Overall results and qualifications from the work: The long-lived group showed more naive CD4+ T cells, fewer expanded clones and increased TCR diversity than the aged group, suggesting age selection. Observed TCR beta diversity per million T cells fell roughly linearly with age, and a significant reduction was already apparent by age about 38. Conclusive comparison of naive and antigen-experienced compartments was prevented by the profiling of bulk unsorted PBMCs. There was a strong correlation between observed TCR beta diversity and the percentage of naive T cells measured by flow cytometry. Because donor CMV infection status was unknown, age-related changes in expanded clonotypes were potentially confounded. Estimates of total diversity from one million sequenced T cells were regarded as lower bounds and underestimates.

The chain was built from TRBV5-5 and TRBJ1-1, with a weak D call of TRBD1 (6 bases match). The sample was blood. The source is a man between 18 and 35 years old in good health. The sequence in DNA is TGTGCCAGCAGCGCGAGGGACATGGATAACACTGAAGCTTTCTTT. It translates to CASSARDMDNTEAFF.